Below are 21 T cell receptor beta chains sequenced from a single sample in a study of blood T cell repertoires in COVID-19 (dated by TCRdb to the early 2020s). The method behind the library was the immunoSEQ multiplex PCR assay. TCRdb carries this immuneACCESS record with in-frame sequences only. Its versions omit some clonotypes, under half of them owing to an unresolved V gene in the studies checked, with the rest unexplained. In this sample the table shows under 250,000 clones, 85% to 95% of which occur a single time. The ten biggest clones cover 0.8% to 0.95% of the sample. Source material: peripheral blood. These receptors came from a man between 25 and 39 years old with COVID-19, enrolled during active disease.

The chain combines TRBV3-1 (or the pseudogene TRBV3-2) with TRBJ1-2; TRBD1 matches at 7 bases. Germline V gene data show CDR1 as LGHDT and CDR2 as YNNKEL (reference sequence). V lost 1 base to trimming and J lost 2 bases; unmatched junction nucleotides: 4. The CDR3 is 15 amino acids. CDR3 region: CASSQGQGGNYGYTF. DNA of the CDR3: TGTGCCAGCAGCCAAGGGCAGGGGGGAAACTATGGCTACACCTTC.

CDR3 residues: CASSYAGAEAFF. CDR3 DNA: TGTGCCAGCAGTTACGCGGGAGCTGAAGCTTTCTTT. The V call is TRBV6-5, the J call TRBJ1-1, with no clear D. Trimming cost V 2 bases and J 6 bases, with 7 bases left between them. Germline loops: CDR1 MNHEY, CDR2 SVGAGI. This CDR3 is built from 12 residues.

The chain carries TRBV19 and TRBJ1-1, with 12 positions matching TRBD1. Unmatched junction bases numbered 10, after V lost 6 bases and J lost 5 bases. This CDR3 region has 16 residues. Per germline, CDR1 LNHDA and CDR2 SQIVND (reference sequence). Here the CDR3 reads CASSLAGTGGWTEAFF. CDR3 DNA: TGTGCCAGTAGCTTAGCCGGGACAGGGGGCTGGACTGAAGCTTTCTTT.

The chain has TRBV7-3 and TRBJ1-1, with D possibly being TRBD1 (5 bases). Trimming took off 0 bases at V and 3 bases at J, with 8 bases between the two ends. The CDR3 covers 14 residues. Germline V CDR1 and CDR2: SGHTA, FQGTGA. The CDR3 DNA is TGTGCCAGCAGCTTAACGTTCAGGGACACTGAAGCTTTCTTT. Encoded protein: CASSLTFRDTEAFF.

The V call is TRBV7-2, the J call TRBJ1-2; no reliable D call. V dropped 4 bases and J dropped 6 bases, with 12 bases sitting between them. Germline-derived CDR1 and CDR2 are SGHTA and FQGNSA. This CDR3 region has 13 residues. DNA of the CDR3: TGTGCCAGCAGCTGGGAAGGGAGCCATGGCTACACCTTC. Protein product: CASSWEGSHGYTF.

The rearrangement links TRBV7-6 to TRBJ1-2, with D possibly being TRBD1 (6 bases). Germline V lookup: CDR1 SGHVS, CDR2 FNYEAQ. Trimming pared 1 base from V and 5 bases from J, leaving 8 bases between. The CDR3 totals 13 residues. Here the CDR3 DNA reads TGTGCCAGCAGCTTAGGGACAGATTATGGCTACACCTTC. Translating gives CASSLGTDYGYTF.

Only one count was recorded for this clone. The chain couples TRBV5-1 to TRBJ1-5, with 10 bases lining up with TRBD1. Trimming took 4 bases from V and 7 from J; bases not matched to a gene: 8. This CDR3 contains 15 residues. The germline gives CDR1 SGHRS, CDR2 YFSETQ. CDR3 sequence: CASSGGTGEGQPQHF. The CDR3 DNA sequence: TGCGCCAGCAGCGGCGGGACAGGGGAGGGGCAGCCCCAGCATTTT.

The chain employs TRBV29-1 and TRBJ1-6; 9 bases are a match to TRBD1. Germline CDR1 is SQVTM and CDR2 is ANQGSEA. With 6 bases clipped from V and 15 bases from J, the junction kept 6 bases outside the gene matches. The CDR3 consists of 11 residues. The CDR3 loop is CSVQGARGLHF. The CDR3, as DNA: TGCAGCGTACAGGGGGCTAGGGGCCTCCACTTT.

The chain has TRBV12-3 or TRBV12-4 and TRBJ2-1; 7 bases are a match to TRBD2. Losses at the gene ends were 5 bases for V and 12 bases for J; bases not matched to a gene: 10. The CDR3 has 13 residues. The CDR3 spells CASSPGEGVGQFF. The CDR3 bases are TGTGCCAGCAGTCCCGGGGAGGGCGTTGGGCAGTTCTTC.

The rearrangement joins TRBV6-5 to TRBJ1-2, with 9 bases that match TRBD1. Germline lookup yields CDR1 MNHEY and CDR2 SVGAGI. The V segment lost 2 bases and the J segment 4 bases; nucleotides outside the gene matches: 8. This CDR3 region has 16 residues. CDR3 in amino acids: CASSYQGQGTAYGYTF. The CDR3 DNA is TGTGCCAGCAGTTACCAGGGACAGGGTACGGCCTATGGCTACACCTTC.

V and J are TRBV11-2 and TRBJ1-1, with D possibly TRBD1 on 5 matching bases. Germline values: CDR1 SGHAT, CDR2 FQNNGV. This CDR3 region has 16 residues. The V and J ends lost 1 base and 0 bases respectively, with 12 bases between them. Here the CDR3 DNA reads TGTGCCAGCAGCTTAGGGCAGGGTGGGGTGAACACTGAAGCTTTCTTT. Translating gives CASSLGQGGVNTEAFF.

This clone was found a few times. The chain recombines TRBV2 with TRBJ1-5; TRBD1 aligns across 10 bases. Germline assignment: CDR1 SNHLY and CDR2 FYNNEI. The length of the CDR3 is 18 residues. V lost 6 bases to trimming and J lost 0 bases; unmatched junction nucleotides: 11. CDR3 sequence: CASSGQGVPKYSNQPQHF. CDR3 in DNA: TGTGCCAGCAGCGGACAGGGGGTCCCTAAATATAGCAATCAGCCCCAGCATTTT.

This clone has a single count. The CDR3 region has the DNA TGTGCCAGCAGTGTGGGACAGAGGTTCGCTGAAGCTTTCTTT. This sequence encodes CASSVGQRFAEAFF. V and J are TRBV2 and TRBJ1-1; 7 positions agree with TRBD1. Germline CDR1 and CDR2: SNHLY and FYNNEI. The V segment lost 4 bases and the J segment 6 bases; nucleotides outside the gene matches: 8. The CDR3 consists of 14 residues.

In regard to this clone: Different DNA sequences within this sample yield the same CDR3. The chain combines TRBV5-1 with TRBJ2-3; 8 nucleotides line up with TRBD1. After removal of 0 bases from V and 3 bases from J, the junction contained 3 bases not matched to a gene. Germline CDR1 and CDR2: SGHRS and YFSETQ. This CDR3 contains 15 residues. The CDR3 loop reads CASSLAGQGTDTQYF. CDR3 nucleotides: TGCGCCAGCAGCTTGGCCGGACAGGGTACAGATACGCAGTATTTT.

The chain recombines TRBV3-1 (or the pseudogene TRBV3-2) with TRBJ1-1; possible D gene TRBD1, 5 bases. The CDR3 runs 12 residues. Germline V gene sequence: CDR1 LGHDT, CDR2 YNNKEL (reference sequence). Trimming removed 1 base at V and 11 bases at J, with 11 bases between. In nucleotides, the CDR3 is TGTGCCAGCAGCCAAGGCGGGGAGGGGGCTTTCTTT. Its protein is CASSQGGEGAFF.

This sequence joins TRBV3-1 (or the pseudogene TRBV3-2) and TRBJ2-2; the D gene is possibly TRBD1 (5 bases). V was cut by 0 bases and J by 9 bases, with 14 bases left in between. Germline V CDR1 and CDR2: LGHDT, YNNKEL (reference sequence). The CDR3 has 15 amino acids. The CDR3, as DNA: TGTGCCAGCAGCCAAGATCTATTCAAGGACAGGGAGCTGTTTTTT. As protein: CASSQDLFKDRELFF.

The genes are TRBV5-4 and TRBJ1-1, with D uncertain. In germline, CDR1 is SGHNT, CDR2 YYREEE (reference sequence). CDR3 length equals 13 residues. The ends were cut back, 0 bases at V and 4 bases at J, with 7 bases in the middle. The CDR3, as DNA: TGTGCCAGCAGCTTGGGAGGAGGCACTGAAGCTTTCTTT. Translating gives CASSLGGGTEAFF.

V usage is TRBV4-1 and J usage is TRBJ1-5, with 8 bases that match TRBD1. V shed 4 bases and J 7 bases; nucleotides not matched to a gene: 9. CDR3 size: 15 residues. Germline V lookup: CDR1 MGHRA, CDR2 YSYEKL. Here the CDR3 DNA reads TGCGCCAGCAGCCTAAGGGCAGGGGGCTCACAGCCCCAGCATTTT. This encodes CASSLRAGGSQPQHF.

The chain uses TRBV3-1 (or the pseudogene TRBV3-2) and TRBJ1-1; weak D call: TRBD1 (6 bases). Deletions cut 3 bases from V and 1 base from J, with 12 bases between. The CDR3 contains 15 residues. CDR1 LGHDT and CDR2 YNNKEL come from the germline V gene (reference sequence). For the CDR3, the DNA is TGTGCCAGCAGCCAGGGGGGGACAACGAACACTGAAGCTTTCTTT. Translated: CASSQGGTTNTEAFF.

The chain has TRBV5-1 and TRBJ1-1; D perhaps matches TRBD1 (6 bases). There are 15 residues in the CDR3. The ends were cut back, 0 bases at V and 4 bases at J, with 13 bases in the middle. The germline V gene encodes CDR1 SGHRS and CDR2 YFSETQ. As DNA, the CDR3 is TGCGCCAGCAGCTTGGGAGCAGGGGTAGGCACTGAAGCTTTCTTT. The encoded protein is CASSLGAGVGTEAFF. Using reference TRBV5-1 and TRBJ1-1 for the parts outside the CDR3, the full variable domain is KAGVTQTPRYLIKTRGQQVTLSCSPISGHRSVSWYQQTPGQGLQFLFEYFSETQRNKGNFPGRFSGRQFSNSRSEMNVSTLELGDSALYLCASSLGAGVGTEAFFGQGTRLTVV.

This chain uses TRBV6-5 with TRBJ1-1, with no clear D. The CDR3 is 13 residues long. Trimming cost V 3 bases and J 6 bases, with 11 bases left between them. CDR1 and CDR2 (germline): MNHEY, SVGAGI. CDR3 amino acids: CASSYMSMAEAFF. The CDR3 bases are TGTGCCAGCAGTTATATGAGTATGGCTGAAGCTTTCTTT.